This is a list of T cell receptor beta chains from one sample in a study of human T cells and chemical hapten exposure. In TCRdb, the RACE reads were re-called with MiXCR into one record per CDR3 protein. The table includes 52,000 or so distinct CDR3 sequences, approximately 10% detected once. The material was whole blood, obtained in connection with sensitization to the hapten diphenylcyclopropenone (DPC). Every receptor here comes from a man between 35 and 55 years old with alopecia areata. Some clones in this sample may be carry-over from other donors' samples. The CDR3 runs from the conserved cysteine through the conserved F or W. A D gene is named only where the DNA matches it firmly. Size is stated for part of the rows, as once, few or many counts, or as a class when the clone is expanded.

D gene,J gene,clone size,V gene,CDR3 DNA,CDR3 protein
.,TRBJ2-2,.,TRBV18,TGTGCCAGCTCACCACAAGCCCACAGCCCGAACACCGGGGAGCTGTTTTTT,CASSPQAHSPNTGELFF
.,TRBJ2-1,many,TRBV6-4,TGTGCCAGTAAACTCGATCCCAGCTCCTACAATGAGCAGTTCTTC,CASKLDPSSYNEQFF
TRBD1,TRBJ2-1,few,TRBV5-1,TGCGCCAGCAGCGGACAGGGGTTTTGGGATGAGCAGTTCTTC,CASSGQGFWDEQFF
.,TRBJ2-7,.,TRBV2,TGTGCCATCCGTCGAGACCTTCACGAGCAGTACTTC,CAIRRDLHEQYF
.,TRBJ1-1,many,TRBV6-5,TGTGCCAGCAGTTACTCGTACACCACCACTGAAGCTTTCTTT,CASSYSYTTTEAFF
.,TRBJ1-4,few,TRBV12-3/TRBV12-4,TGTGCCAGCAGTTTAGGAAACTATTTTAATGAAAAACTGTTTTTT,CASSLGNYFNEKLFF
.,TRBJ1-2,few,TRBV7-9,TGTGCCAGCACTAGGGGGAGGGAAGGCTACACCTTC,CASTRGREGYTF
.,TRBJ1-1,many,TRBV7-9,TGTGCCAGCAGCTCCAAGGGAGGGCCGCGGTCCGGAGCTGGAGCTTTCTTT,CASSSKGGPRSGAGAFF
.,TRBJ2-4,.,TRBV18,TGTGCCAGCTCACCGCTTTCAGACATTCAGTACTTC,CASSPLSDIQYF
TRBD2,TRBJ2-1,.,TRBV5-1,TGCGCCAGCAGCTTTGATCTACTAGCGGGAGCAGGCTACAATGAGCAGTTCTTC,CASSFDLLAGAGYNEQFF
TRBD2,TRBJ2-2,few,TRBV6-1,TGTGCCAGCAGTGAAGGAGGTAGCGGGACGAGGGTGTTTTTT,CASSEGGSGTRVFF
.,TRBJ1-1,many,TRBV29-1,TGCAGCGTTGAATATGGAGGCGAAGCTTTCTTT,CSVEYGGEAFF
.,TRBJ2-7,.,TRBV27,TGTGCCAGCAGTTCCGGACACGGCAGCTACGAGCAGTACTTC,CASSSGHGSYEQYF
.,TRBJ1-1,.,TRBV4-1,TGCGCCAGCAGCCAAGAAAGGTTCATGAACACTGAAGCTTTCTTT,CASSQERFMNTEAFF
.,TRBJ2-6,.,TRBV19,TGTGCCGGTATGCCTACTGGGGCCAACGTCCTGACTTTC,CAGMPTGANVLTF
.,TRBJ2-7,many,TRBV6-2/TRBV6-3,TGTGCCAGCAGCCCTTTCTCCCAAGACTTTTCCTACGAGCAGTACTTC,CASSPFSQDFSYEQYF
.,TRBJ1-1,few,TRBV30,TGTGCCTGGAGTATTTGGGGGGCGAACACTGAAGCTTTCTTT,CAWSIWGANTEAFF
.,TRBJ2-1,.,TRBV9,TGTGCCAGCAGCGTAGTCCGACTAGGGGGCTTGAATGAGCAGTTCTTC,CASSVVRLGGLNEQFF
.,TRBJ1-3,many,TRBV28,TGTGCCAGCAGTTCTGGGAACACCATATATTTT,CASSSGNTIYF
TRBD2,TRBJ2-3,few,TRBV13,TGTGCCAGCAGCCCCCTAGCGGGCACAGATACGCAGTATTTT,CASSPLAGTDTQYF
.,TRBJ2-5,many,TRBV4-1,TGCGCCAGCAGCCAAGGGGGAACGGGGTTAAAGACCCAGTACTTC,CASSQGGTGLKTQYF
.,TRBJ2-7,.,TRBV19,TGTGCCAGTAGTACCGGACTATCCCTCTCGCATGCTGGGGAGCAGTACTTC,CASSTGLSLSHAGEQYF
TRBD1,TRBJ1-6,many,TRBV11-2,TGTGCCAGCAGCTTAGCGGCAGGGGGATATTCACCCCTCCACTTT,CASSLAAGGYSPLHF
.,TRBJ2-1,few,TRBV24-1,TGTGCCACCGGGACAAGTCTCCATGAGCAGTTCTTC,CATGTSLHEQFF
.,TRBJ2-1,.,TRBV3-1,TGTGCCAGCAGCAGGGCCGCTCGGGAGCAGTTCTTC,CASSRAAREQFF
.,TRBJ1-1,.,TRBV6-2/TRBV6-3,TGTGCCAGCAGGCCCTCGGGGGAGGTCACTGAAGCTTTCTTT,CASRPSGEVTEAFF
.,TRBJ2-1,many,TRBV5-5,TGTGCCAGCAGCTTGGAGCCTAGGGAGCAGTTCTTC,CASSLEPREQFF
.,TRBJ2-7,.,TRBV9,TGTGCCAGCAGCGTAGAGCAGACGGGCTACGAGCAGTACTTC,CASSVEQTGYEQYF
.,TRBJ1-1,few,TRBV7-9,TGTGCCAGCAGCCCCCAGAACACTGAAGCTTTCTTT,CASSPQNTEAFF
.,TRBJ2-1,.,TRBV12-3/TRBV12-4,TGTGCCAGCAGTTTCGGCCAAACCTACAATGAGCAGTTCTTC,CASSFGQTYNEQFF
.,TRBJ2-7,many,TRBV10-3,TGTGCCATCAGTCGTGGCAGAGATTACGAGCAGTACTTC,CAISRGRDYEQYF
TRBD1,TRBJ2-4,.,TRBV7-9,TGTGCCAGCAGCCTCACCTTAGGACAGGAGAAAAACATTCAGTACTTC,CASSLTLGQEKNIQYF
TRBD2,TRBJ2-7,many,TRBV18,TGTGCCAGCTCACTAGGACTAGCCCGGGACGAGCAGTACTTC,CASSLGLARDEQYF
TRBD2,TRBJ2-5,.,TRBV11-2,TGTGCCAGCAGCTCTCTAGCGGGTACTCAAGAGACCCAGTACTTC,CASSSLAGTQETQYF
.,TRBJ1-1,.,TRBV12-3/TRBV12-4,TGTGCCAGCAGTACTGACAGACCGAACACTGAAGCTTTCTTT,CASSTDRPNTEAFF
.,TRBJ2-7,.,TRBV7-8,TGTGCCAGCAGCTTACCTTCCCACGAGCAGTACTTC,CASSLPSHEQYF
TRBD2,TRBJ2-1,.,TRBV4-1,TGCGCCAGCAGCCAAGGGAATTCGGGCGGGAGAGGCTACATTGAGCAGTTCTTC,CASSQGNSGGRGYIEQFF
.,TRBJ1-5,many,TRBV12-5,TGTGCTAGTGGTTTGGAGGAAAGCAATCAGCCCCAGCATTTT,CASGLEESNQPQHF
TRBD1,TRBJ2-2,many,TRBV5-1,TGCGCCAGCAGCTTGGGGGACAGGACCACCCGGGACACCGGGGAGCTGTTTTTT,CASSLGDRTTRDTGELFF
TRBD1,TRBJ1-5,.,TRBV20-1,TGCAGTGCTAGAGAGGGACAGTACAATCAGCCCCAGCATTTT,CSAREGQYNQPQHF
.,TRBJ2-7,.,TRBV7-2,TGTGCCAGCAGCCCGGGGGACAATCTCTACGAGCAGTACTTC,CASSPGDNLYEQYF
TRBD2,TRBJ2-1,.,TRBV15,TGTGCCACCAGCAGGGCCGGGAGGAGGAATGAGCAGTTCTTC,CATSRAGRRNEQFF
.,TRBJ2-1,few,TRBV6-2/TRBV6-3,TGTGCCAGCACCCTAGGGTACGGTAGCCCCACCTCGCTGAGCTCCTACAATGAGCAGTTCTTC,CASTLGYGSPTSLSSYNEQFF
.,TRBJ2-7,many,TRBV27,TGTGCCAGCAGTTCGTGGGGCGACGAGCAGTACTTC,CASSSWGDEQYF
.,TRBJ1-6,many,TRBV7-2,TGTGCCAGCAGCCTAACAGGGATCGGATCACCCCTCCACTTT,CASSLTGIGSPLHF
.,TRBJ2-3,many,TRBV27,TGTGCCAGCAGTACACCCGGGACGGCCACAGATACGCAGTATTTT,CASSTPGTATDTQYF
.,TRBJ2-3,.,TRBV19,TGTGCCAGTAGTACGCGGGGGCTAGATACGCAGTATTTT,CASSTRGLDTQYF
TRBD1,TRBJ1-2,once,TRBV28,TGTGCCAGCAGTACCGGACAGGGAAACTATGGCTACACCTTC,CASSTGQGNYGYTF
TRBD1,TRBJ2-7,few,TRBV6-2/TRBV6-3,TGTGCCAGCACCAAAGGGTGGACAGGACTGTCCTACGAGCAGTACTTC,CASTKGWTGLSYEQYF
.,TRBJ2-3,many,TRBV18,TGTGCCAGCTCACCTCCTTCGCAGATCGATACGCAGTATTTT,CASSPPSQIDTQYF
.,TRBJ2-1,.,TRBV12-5,TGTGCTAGTGGTTTGGACCCGGAGAATGAGCAGTTCTTC,CASGLDPENEQFF
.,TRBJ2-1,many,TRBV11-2,TGTGCCAGCAGCTTAGGGACATCCCAAAGGTACAATGAGCAGTTCTTC,CASSLGTSQRYNEQFF
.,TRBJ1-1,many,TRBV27,TGTGCCAGCAGCCTGGCTTCGGACCCTGACATGAACACTGAAGCTTTCTTT,CASSLASDPDMNTEAFF